The 18 T cell receptor beta chains reported below all come from one sample, sequenced in a study of CD8 T cells in Susac syndrome. cDNA came from about 0.5 to 1 ug RNA primed by random hexamers. TCRdb recomputed calls from the immunoSEQ multiplex PCR reads with MiXCR, one row per CDR3 protein. Among 150,000 to 200,000 distinct CDR3 sequences listed, about 94% were seen once. Sequencing was done on a sample of CD4+ T cells from PBMCs. The origin of the receptors is a human donor in good health.

The chain has TRBV7-9 and TRBJ1-1; TRBD1 agrees at 10 bases. J was trimmed by 1 base and V by 5 bases; bases with no gene match: 4. The CDR3 length is 15 residues. Germline CDR1 SEHNR, CDR2 FQNEAQ (reference sequence). CDR3 DNA: TGTGCCAGCAGCACGACAGGGGGCACGAACACTGAAGCTTTCTTT. Protein: CASSTTGGTNTEAFF.

The chain combines TRBV29-1 with TRBJ1-6, with 11 bases identical to TRBD1. The CDR3 totals 14 residues. V was clipped by 4 bases and J by 5 bases; unmatched bases: 1. Looked up from germline, CDR1 is SQVTM and CDR2 is ANQGSEA. The CDR3 region has the DNA TGCAGCGTTGGGACAGGGGGCGATAATTCACCCCTCCACTTT. It specifies CSVGTGGDNSPLHF.

J is TRBJ1-2 and V is TRBV5-1; 9 bases are a match to TRBD1. CDR3 length: 16 amino acids. CDR1 is SGHRS and CDR2 is YFSETQ in the germline V gene. The V segment lost 3 bases and the J segment 1 base; nucleotides outside the gene matches: 7. The CDR3 coding sequence is TGCGCCAGCAGCTCACCCCCGGGACAGGGTAACTATGGCTACACCTTC. Its protein product is CASSSPPGQGNYGYTF.

The V and J genes are TRBV9 and TRBJ2-1; possible D gene TRBD1, 5 bases. Trimming left V 0 bases short and J 0 bases short, with 10 bases between. The CDR3 extends over 16 amino acids. Germline CDR1 reads SGDLS; CDR2 reads YYNGEE. In DNA form, the CDR3 reads TGTGCCAGCAGCGTAGATCGCAGGGACTCCTACAATGAGCAGTTCTTC. This encodes CASSVDRRDSYNEQFF.

The chain carries TRBV27 and TRBJ1-2; D unresolved. Germline CDR1 MNHEY, CDR2 SMNVEV (reference sequence). Trimming removed 8 bases from V and 5 bases from J, with 12 bases in between. CDR3 length: 12 amino acids. CDR3 DNA: TGTGCCAGCGCGGACGGGTTTTATGGCTACACCTTC. Translating gives CASADGFYGYTF.

This clonotype was seen only once. V and J are TRBV20-1 and TRBJ1-4; D gene unclear. V gave up 6 bases and J gave up 0 bases, with 11 bases separating them. This CDR3 contains 14 residues. Germline loops: CDR1 DFQATT, CDR2 SNEGSKA (reference sequence). The CDR3 nucleotides are TGCAGTGCGCTCCCAGCGTCAACTAATGAAAAACTGTTTTTT. Its protein product is CSALPASTNEKLFF.

This rearrangement joins TRBV20-1 to TRBJ2-7, with D perhaps TRBD1 (6 bases). V was trimmed by 6 bases and J by 3 bases, leaving 21 bases between them. In germline, CDR1 is DFQATT, CDR2 SNEGSKA (reference sequence). There are 15 residues in the CDR3. CDR3 DNA sequence: TGCAGTGCGGGAAAGGACAGAGCCATACTCTACGAGCAGTACTTC. Protein: CSAGKDRAILYEQYF.

V is TRBV15 and J is TRBJ1-6; maybe TRBD1 (6 bases). Per germline, CDR1 LNHNV and CDR2 YYDKDF (reference sequence). Trimming cost V 4 bases and J 8 bases, with 12 bases left between them. The CDR3 totals 14 residues. CDR3 bases: TGTGCCACCAGCATAGGGCCAGGGGATTCACCCCTCCACTTT. It yields the protein CATSIGPGDSPLHF.

The CDR3 protein is CASRGLAGDNEQFF. DNA for the CDR3: TGCGCCAGCCGAGGACTAGCGGGGGACAATGAGCAGTTCTTC. The chain recombines TRBV23-1 with TRBJ2-1, with 13 bases fitting TRBD2. TRBV23-1 is filed as an ORF, its function uncertain. Losses at the gene ends were 8 bases for V and 5 bases for J; bases not matched to a gene: 3. The CDR3 length is 14 residues.

The chain couples TRBV20-1 to TRBJ1-2; 10 nucleotides line up with TRBD1. The germline gives CDR1 DFQATT, CDR2 SNEGSKA (reference sequence). The CDR3 is 14 amino acids. V lost 7 bases to trimming and J lost 6 bases; unmatched junction nucleotides: 11. The CDR3 region has the DNA TGCAGTGTATACCGGGACAGGGGAGTAGATGGCTACACCTTC. Its translation: CSVYRDRGVDGYTF.

The chain joins TRBV3-1 to TRBJ2-2; D may be TRBD1 or TRBD2 (5 bases each). Trimming pared 4 bases from V and 5 bases from J, leaving 11 bases between. Germline-derived CDR1 and CDR2 are LGHDT and YNNKEL (reference sequence). The CDR3 loop spans 14 amino acids. Here the CDR3 reads CASSPRDVTGELFF. For the CDR3, the DNA is TGTGCCAGCAGCCCCCGGGACGTAACCGGGGAGCTGTTTTTT.

This clonotype was recorded once. V is TRBV9 and J is TRBJ2-5, with D possibly TRBD2 on 6 matching bases. V was cut by 0 bases and J by 2 bases, with 14 bases left in between. There are 16 residues in the CDR3. Germline values: CDR1 SGDLS, CDR2 YYNGEE. The CDR3 DNA sequence: TGTGCCAGCAGCGTAGCTGCGGGGTCTCTTCAAGAGACCCAGTACTTC. Protein product: CASSVAAGSLQETQYF. Complete variable domain (other parts from reference TRBV9 and TRBJ2-5): DSGVTQTPKHLITATGQRVTLRCSPRSGDLSVYWYQQSLDQGLQFLIQYYNGEERAKGNILERFSAQQFPDLHSELNLSSLELGDSALYFCASSVAAGSLQETQYFGPGTRLLVL.

The chain joins TRBV29-1 to TRBJ2-5; D is unclear. The V end was cut by 7 bases, the J end by 0 bases, with 12 bases between. CDR1 SQVTM and CDR2 ANQGSEA come from the germline V gene. The CDR3 consists of 13 residues. CDR3 region: CSALLPYQETQYF. The CDR3 DNA reads TGCAGCGCTTTACTACCGTACCAAGAGACCCAGTACTTC.

This chain joins TRBV6-5 and TRBJ1-2; D is unresolved. The V gene's germline CDR1 is MNHEY and CDR2 SVGAGI. V dropped 4 bases and J dropped 4 bases, with 13 bases sitting between them. This CDR3 is built from 14 residues. CDR3: CASSFDRLSYGYTF. CDR3 bases: TGTGCCAGCAGTTTTGATCGGCTCTCCTATGGCTACACCTTC.

In its sample, this clonotype was seen once. The rearrangement joins TRBV9 to TRBJ1-2; 9 positions agree with TRBD1. There are 14 residues in the CDR3. V dropped 1 base and J dropped 8; count of bases not matched to a gene: 6. Per germline, CDR1 SGDLS and CDR2 YYNGEE. This CDR3 is CASSVLGQGAGYTF. The CDR3 DNA reads as TGTGCCAGCAGCGTACTGGGACAGGGCGCCGGCTACACCTTC.

This chain joins TRBV20-1 and TRBJ1-2; weak D call: TRBD1 (5 bases). V was cut by 5 bases and J by 4 bases, with 14 bases left in between. This CDR3 is 13 amino acids long. Germline loops: CDR1 DFQATT, CDR2 SNEGSKA (reference sequence). In nucleotides, the CDR3 is TGCAGTGCTGTGGACATGGGGAGCTATGGCTACACCTTC. Protein sequence: CSAVDMGSYGYTF.

The chain has TRBV13 and TRBJ1-2; D may be TRBD1 (5 bases). Germline CDR1 and CDR2: PRHDT and FYEKMQ (reference sequence). V was pared by 5 bases and J by 1 base, with 17 bases between. The CDR3 is made up of 16 amino acids. In DNA form, the CDR3 reads TGTGCCAGCAGCCCCTTCTCCTGGGGGGTTAACTATGGCTACACCTTC. This encodes CASSPFSWGVNYGYTF.

This clonotype has a single count. This chain connects TRBV12-3 or TRBV12-4 to TRBJ2-5, with 7 bases matching TRBD1. Trimming cost V 3 bases and J 6 bases; bases outside gene matches: 4. There are 13 residues in the CDR3. CDR3 sequence reads: CASSLSRGKTQYF. For the CDR3, the DNA is TGTGCCAGCAGTTTGTCCAGGGGGAAGACCCAGTACTTC.